This entry describes one T cell receptor (beta chain). CDR1 and CDR2 (germline): MNHEY, SMNVEV (reference sequence). CDR3 length: 19 residues. V lost 5 bases and J lost 4, with 29 bases in between. Source study methods: Amplification with reference gene primers provided the estimates of nucleated cell counts. Profiling relied on immunoSEQ multiplex PCR, and the TCRdb table lists in-frame clones only, not all of them. That table supplies the V and J calls and clone size; D and trimming were determined from the DNA. The data show 300,000 or so clones, roughly 87% seen once. This sample is drawn from a study of blood T cell repertoires in COVID-19. Recruits, aged roughly 18 to 95 years, lived in under 25 US areas. Donors were grouped by their self-reported clinical history. In Cohort 3, a recovered donor had either two negative PCRs, clearance, or symptom resolution.

The sequencing sample was made of PBMCs or T cells enriched from blood (not recorded which). The chain has TRBV27 and TRBJ1-2, with a weak D call TRBD1 (5 bases). This TCR derives from a woman in her 30s who had recovered from COVID-19. The CDR3 DNA sequence: TGTGCCAGCAGTCCAAAGGGAGGGTTGAGGGGCCGCGCCTCCTATGGCTACACCTTC. This sequence encodes CASSPKGGLRGRASYGYTF.